Presented here are 32 T cell receptor beta chains from one specimen sequenced in a study of shared clonotypes between healthy human individuals. Measured with immunoSEQ multiplex PCR; TCRdb has only the in-frame clones, and not every one. Here the sample spans over 2 million clones, 85% to 95% being singletons. Sequenced sample: naive CD4+ T cells sorted from blood. Specified subset: CD45RA+ positively selected. These receptors originate from a man younger than 35 in good health.

The V call is TRBV7-2, the J call TRBJ2-7; 9 bases map to TRBD2. This CDR3 comprises 16 residues. J was trimmed by 1 base and V by 5 bases; bases with no gene match: 9. Germline V gene sequence: CDR1 SGHTA, CDR2 FQGNSA. This CDR3 is CASSQAGGAGSYEQYF. The CDR3 bases are TGTGCCAGCAGCCAAGCGGGGGGCGCAGGGTCCTACGAGCAGTACTTC.

The chain uses TRBV10-3 and TRBJ1-2; maybe TRBD1 (6 bases). Germline assignment: CDR1 ENHRY and CDR2 SYGVKD. The CDR3 runs to 13 residues. With 1 base removed from V and 7 bases from J, the gap between germline ends came to 10 bases. CDR3: CAISELGQPGYTF. CDR3 coding DNA: TGTGCCATCAGTGAGTTAGGACAGCCTGGCTACACCTTC.

As for this clone: The same CDR3 arises from other DNA sequences in this sample as well. This chain joins TRBV9 and TRBJ2-5; maybe TRBD2 (7 bases). This CDR3 is built from 13 residues. Between the trimmed V and J ends, which lost 6 bases and 4 bases, there was a span of 13 bases. Looked up from germline, CDR1 is SGDLS and CDR2 is YYNGEE. The CDR3 loop reads CASNFGGAETQYF. CDR3 nucleotide sequence: TGTGCCAGCAACTTTGGGGGGGCAGAGACCCAGTACTTC.

This sequence joins TRBV5-1 and TRBJ2-7; D is uncertain. Trimming stripped 4 bases from V and 0 bases from J, with 20 bases between. CDR1 is SGHRS and CDR2 is YFSETQ in the germline V gene. The CDR3 is 17 residues long. The CDR3 coding sequence is TGCGCCAGCAGCAGTAAATGGGAATTTTTGAGCTCCTACGAGCAGTACTTC. This encodes CASSSKWEFLSSYEQYF.

CDR3 nucleotides: TGTGCCAGCAGTGAACCGACCGGGACAGGGAGATCCTACGAGCAGTACTTC. This codes for CASSEPTGTGRSYEQYF. The chain employs TRBV6-1 and TRBJ2-7; 9 nucleotides agree with TRBD1. Unmatched junction bases numbered 9, after V lost 2 bases and J lost 1 base. The CDR3 runs 17 residues. In germline, CDR1 is MNHNS, CDR2 SASEGT.

The rearrangement links TRBV6-6 to TRBJ2-7; 10 nucleotides align to TRBD1. Per germline, CDR1 MNHNY and CDR2 SVGAGI (reference sequence). This CDR3 has 13 residues. After removal of 6 bases from V and 5 bases from J, the junction contained 4 bases not matched to a gene. The CDR3, as DNA: TGTGCCAGCAGCCGGGACAGGGGTAACGAGCAGTACTTC. Its protein product is CASSRDRGNEQYF.

The J gene is TRBJ2-7, the V gene TRBV19; possibly TRBD2 for D (7 bases). V was trimmed by 0 bases and J by 2 bases, leaving 14 bases between them. This CDR3 region has 16 residues. Germline assignment: CDR1 LNHDA and CDR2 SQIVND (reference sequence). The CDR3 sequence: CASSIDGGASAYEQYF. CDR3 coding DNA: TGTGCCAGTAGTATAGATGGGGGGGCGTCCGCCTACGAGCAGTACTTC.

This clone was found once. The rearrangement joins TRBV28 to TRBJ1-5, with unresolved D. The CDR3 spans 15 residues. Per germline, CDR1 MDHEN and CDR2 SYDVKM. V was cut by 8 bases and J by 0 bases, with 14 bases left in between. The CDR3 DNA follows: TGTGCCAGCCAAAGAGACGTGATTAGCAATCAGCCCCAGCATTTT. It yields the protein CASQRDVISNQPQHF. The full variable domain, with the rest looked up from reference TRBV28 and TRBJ1-5, is DVKVTQSSRYLVKRTGEKVFLECVQDMDHENMFWYRQDPGLGLRLIYFSYDVKMKEKGDIPEGYSVSREKKERFSLILESASTNQTSMYLCASQRDVISNQPQHFGDGTRLSIL.

J is TRBJ1-1 and V is TRBV5-1, with 8 bases matching TRBD1. After removal of 7 bases from V and 0 bases from J, the junction contained 11 bases not matched to a gene. The CDR3 totals 16 residues. Per the germline V gene, CDR1 is SGHRS and CDR2 is YFSETQ. CDR3 nucleotide sequence: TGCGCCAGCCGTACCGACAGGGGCCGTATGAACACTGAAGCTTTCTTT. This codes for CASRTDRGRMNTEAFF.

Only one count was recorded for this clone. The V and J genes are TRBV7-2 and TRBJ2-4; no firm D call. Germline V gene data show CDR1 as SGHTA and CDR2 as FQGNSA. The CDR3 sequence is 16 residues long. V was pared by 10 bases and J by 0 bases, with 19 bases between. CDR3 DNA sequence: TGTGCCACCGCGAGCCCCGTTGCCCGAGCCAAAAACATTCAGTACTTC. Residues: CATASPVARAKNIQYF.

This clone appeared a few times. Other DNA sequences in the same sample also yield this CDR3. The chain recombines TRBV6-1 with TRBJ2-7, with 9 bases that match TRBD1. V lost 6 bases, J lost 3 bases, and 3 bases stayed unmatched. The length of the CDR3 is 13 residues. Germline V CDR1 and CDR2: MNHNS, SASEGT. Written as DNA, the CDR3 is TGTGCCAGCAGGGGGACAGGGAACTACGAGCAGTACTTC. Encoded protein: CASRGTGNYEQYF.

This rearrangement joins TRBV6-5 to TRBJ2-7, with D tentatively TRBD1 or TRBD2 (5 bases each). Germline V gene lookup returns CDR1 MNHEY and CDR2 SVGAGI. The CDR3 is made up of 15 amino acids. Trimming cost V 5 bases and J 3 bases, with 17 bases left between them. The CDR3 nucleotides read TGTGCCAGCAGTCCTTGGTTTGGGGGTGGCTACGAGCAGTACTTC. Translated: CASSPWFGGGYEQYF.

The chain recombines TRBV6-5 with TRBJ2-7; a weak D match, TRBD2 (5 bases). V shed 5 bases and J shed 12 bases, with 14 bases lying between them. The CDR3 runs to 11 residues. Looked up from germline, CDR1 is MNHEY and CDR2 is SVGAGI. The CDR3 loop is CASSEGIFLYF. CDR3 sequence (DNA): TGTGCCAGCAGTGAGGGTATCTTTCTGTACTTC.

The chain carries TRBV5-4 and TRBJ1-1; D uncertain. Germline loops: CDR1 SGHNT, CDR2 YYREEE (reference sequence). The CDR3 contains 13 residues. V lost 4 bases to trimming and J lost 1 base, with 8 bases between them. The CDR3 loop reads CASSVDTNTEAFF. CDR3 nucleotide sequence: TGTGCCAGCAGCGTGGATACGAACACTGAAGCTTTCTTT.

The chain links TRBV5-4 to TRBJ2-7, with 8 nucleotides matching TRBD2. With V trimmed by 4 bases and J by 0 bases, 9 bases remained unmatched. CDR3 length equals 16 residues. Germline lookup yields CDR1 SGHNT and CDR2 YYREEE (reference sequence). The CDR3 DNA reads TGTGCCAGCAGCGACCCTCGCGGGGGGAACTCCTACGAGCAGTACTTC. It translates to CASSDPRGGNSYEQYF.

The chain recombines TRBV6-6 with TRBJ2-7; TRBD1 might be the D (6 bases). Trimming removed 6 bases from V and 2 bases from J, with 14 bases in between. Germline CDR1 reads MNHNY; CDR2 reads SVGAGI (reference sequence). The CDR3 length is 14 residues. The CDR3 is CASRGQGFTYEQYF. CDR3 in DNA: TGTGCCAGCAGAGGGCAGGGGTTTACCTACGAGCAGTACTTC.

This chain connects TRBV7-2 to TRBJ1-2, with a weak D call TRBD1 (6 bases). The CDR3 is 14 residues long. Per the germline V gene, CDR1 is SGHTA and CDR2 is FQGNSA. V lost 1 base and J lost 4, with 10 bases in between. The CDR3 loop is CASSLEQGSYGYTF. The CDR3 coding sequence is TGTGCCAGCAGCTTAGAGCAGGGGAGCTATGGCTACACCTTC.

V gene TRBV6-5 combines with J gene TRBJ1-2, with TRBD1 matching over 8 bases. Germline V CDR1 and CDR2: MNHEY, SVGAGI. The CDR3 totals 14 residues. The trim removed 2 bases at V and 8 bases at J, leaving 7 bases unmatched. The CDR3 sequence is CASSYLQGAEGYTF. The DNA of the CDR3 is TGTGCCAGCAGTTACCTCCAGGGGGCGGAGGGCTACACCTTC.

The chain uses TRBV6-5 and TRBJ1-3, with a weak D call TRBD1 (5 bases). The ends were cut back, 6 bases at V and 2 bases at J, with 11 bases in the middle. The CDR3 covers 14 residues. The germline gives CDR1 MNHEY, CDR2 SVGAGI. As DNA, the CDR3 is TGTGCCAGCAGCGACGGGGGACCTGGAAACACCATATATTTT. As protein: CASSDGGPGNTIYF.

The chain is built from TRBV9 and TRBJ2-3, with D perhaps TRBD1 (5 bases). The CDR3 covers 15 residues. Trimming took off 0 bases at V and 6 bases at J, with 14 bases between the two ends. Germline CDR1 reads SGDLS; CDR2 reads YYNGEE. The CDR3 DNA reads TGTGCCAGCAGCGTAGCGTCAGGGAAATCCGATACGCAGTATTTT. Encoded protein: CASSVASGKSDTQYF.

The CDR3 loop reads CASSQVGSNSPLHF. The DNA for the CDR3 is TGTGCCAGCAGCCAAGTGGGTAGTAATTCACCCCTCCACTTT. The chain carries TRBV14 and TRBJ1-6, with unresolved D. Trimming took off 1 base at V and 6 bases at J, with 7 bases between the two ends. CDR1 and CDR2 from the germline V gene are SGHDN and FVKESK. The CDR3 loop spans 14 amino acids.

The rearrangement uses TRBV5-5 and TRBJ1-2; D call uncertain. Between the trimmed V and J ends, which lost 4 bases and 0 bases, there was a span of 4 bases. The CDR3 is 12 residues long. Per germline, CDR1 SGHKS and CDR2 YYEKEE (reference sequence). The CDR3 nucleotides are TGTGCCAGCAGCATTACTAACTATGGCTACACCTTC. Protein sequence: CASSITNYGYTF.

The chain is built from TRBV28 and TRBJ2-4; D gene uncertain. V was pared by 5 bases and J by 6 bases, with 17 bases between. Germline lookup yields CDR1 MDHEN and CDR2 SYDVKM. The CDR3 is 15 residues long. CDR3 amino acids: CASSISTLLGNIQYF. The CDR3 nucleotides are TGTGCCAGCAGTATCTCTACTTTGTTAGGAAACATTCAGTACTTC. The full variable domain, its missing parts supplied by reference TRBV28 and TRBJ2-4, is DVKVTQSSRYLVKRTGEKVFLECVQDMDHENMFWYRQDPGLGLRLIYFSYDVKMKEKGDIPEGYSVSREKKERFSLILESASTNQTSMYLCASSISTLLGNIQYFGAGTRLSVL.

This clone was detected a few times. This chain uses TRBV10-2 with TRBJ2-1; D unclear. Germline V gene sequence: CDR1 WSHSY, CDR2 SAAADI. Trimming left V 9 bases short and J 6 bases short, with 12 bases between. There are 12 residues in the CDR3. The CDR3 here is CASLTLSNEQFF. DNA of the CDR3: TGCGCCAGTTTAACCCTCTCCAATGAGCAGTTCTTC.

The V and J genes are TRBV11-2 and TRBJ2-3; D not certain. CDR1 and CDR2 (germline): SGHAT, FQNNGV. Between the trimmed V and J ends, which lost 5 bases and 0 bases, there was a span of 9 bases. CDR3 size: 14 residues. Written as DNA, the CDR3 is TGTGCCAGCAGCCCAGTCCGAAGCACAGATACGCAGTATTTT. It is translated as CASSPVRSTDTQYF. Full variable domain (outside the CDR3, taken from reference TRBV11-2 and TRBJ2-3): EAGVAQSPRYKIIEKRQSVAFWCNPISGHATLYWYQQILGQGPKLLIQFQNNGVVDDSQLPKDRFSAERLKGVDSTLKIQPAKLEDSAVYLCASSPVRSTDTQYFGPGTRLTVL.

The sample holds a few counts of this clone. This chain uses TRBV29-1 with TRBJ1-2; D might be TRBD1 (5 bases). The ends were cut back, 2 bases at V and 0 bases at J, with 10 bases in the middle. The CDR3 runs 14 residues. The germline CDR1 and CDR2 sequences are SQVTM and ANQGSEA. CDR3 sequence: CSVERGPTNYGYTF. In nucleotides, the CDR3 is TGCAGCGTTGAACGGGGACCGACTAACTATGGCTACACCTTC.

This sequence joins TRBV6-5 and TRBJ2-7; 8 positions match TRBD2. The germline V gene has CDR1 MNHEY and CDR2 SVGAGI. J gave up 4 bases and V 2 bases, and 4 bases lay outside the gene matches. The CDR3 spans 14 residues. The CDR3 coding sequence is TGTGCCAGCAGTTACAGCGGGGGTTATTACGAGCAGTACTTC. It yields the protein CASSYSGGYYEQYF.

The chain is built from TRBV11-2 and TRBJ2-7; the match to TRBD1 covers 9 bases. Germline trimming cut 3 bases from V and 4 bases from J; bases unmatched to any gene: 10. Germline V gene lookup returns CDR1 SGHAT and CDR2 FQNNGV. CDR3 size: 16 residues. Here the CDR3 reads CASSFANAGQGYEQYF. As DNA, the CDR3 is TGTGCCAGCAGCTTTGCCAATGCGGGACAGGGTTACGAGCAGTACTTC.

V and J are TRBV7-8 and TRBJ2-2; TRBD2 matches 8 bases. This CDR3 is built from 16 residues. Trimming removed 4 bases from V and 3 bases from J; junction bases left unmatched: 7. Germline CDR1 SGHVS, CDR2 FQNEAQ. CDR3 sequence (DNA): TGTGCCAGCAGCTCGTTGGGGCGGGAGGACACCGGGGAGCTGTTTTTT. Its protein is CASSSLGREDTGELFF.

V usage is TRBV11-2 and J usage is TRBJ1-2, with D possibly being TRBD1 (6 bases). Looked up from germline, CDR1 is SGHAT and CDR2 is FQNNGV. The CDR3 totals 15 residues. V lost 6 bases, J lost 7 bases, and 21 bases lay in between. The CDR3 coding sequence is TGTGCCAGCAGACCATTTAGGGGGGCGGACTTTGGCTACACCTTC. Amino acid sequence: CASRPFRGADFGYTF.

The chain joins TRBV4-1 to TRBJ2-7, with D perhaps matching TRBD1 (6 bases). V was cut by 1 base and J by 4 bases, with 17 bases left in between. The CDR3 consists of 16 residues. Germline V CDR1 and CDR2: MGHRA, YSYEKL. CDR3 nucleotides: TGCGCCAGCAGCCAAGCCACCGGGACACTTTTATACGAGCAGTACTTC. Protein product: CASSQATGTLLYEQYF.

The chain links TRBV5-1 to TRBJ2-2; possibly TRBD2 for D (6 bases). V gave up 1 base and J gave up 11 bases, with 12 bases separating them. CDR1 and CDR2 (germline): SGHRS, YFSETQ. This CDR3 is built from 13 residues. Here the CDR3 DNA reads TGCGCCAGCAGCTTGAGGGCTAGCGAAGAGCTGTTTTTT. As protein: CASSLRASEELFF.